What follows is one TCR beta chain and its context. Its antigen is unknown. Germline V gene lookup returns CDR1 LNHNV and CDR2 YYDKDF (reference sequence). Unmatched junction bases numbered 2, after V lost 3 bases and J lost 2 bases. The CDR3 loop spans 15 amino acids. This sample was included in a study of blood T cells in healthy people across ages. PCR was performed a second time for about 7 to 12 cycles using a sample-barcoded 5' primer and a J-beta primer mix. TCRdb passed the 5' RACE reads through MiXCR, listing each CDR3 protein once. The sample includes 1,500,000 or so distinct CDR3 sequences, around 59% of them seen just once. Study-level points and caveats: The authors considered diversity estimates from one million T cells to be underestimates.

The sequenced sample consisted of blood. This rearrangement joins TRBV15 to TRBJ2-1; TRBD1 matches at 9 bases. This sequence was found in a man aged 18 to 29 in good health. The CDR3 DNA reads TGTGCCACCAGCAGCCGGGACAGGGCCTACAATGAGCAGTTCTTC. It specifies CATSSRDRAYNEQFF.